This T cell receptor beta chain was captured in a study of regulatory T cells in long-lasting Graves disease. Study as a whole: Graves' patients (newly diagnosed) had been on antithyroid drugs under 3 months.

CDR3 regions were amplified by Arm-PCR using iRepertoire HTBI primers to build TCR beta libraries. TCRdb reprocessed the multiplex PCR reads with MiXCR, giving one entry per CDR3 protein. In the table there are 400,000 to 500,000 distinct CDR3 sequences, 15% of which are singletons. CDR3 size: 17 residues. Germline V lookup: CDR1 SQVTM, CDR2 ANQGSEA. The J segment lost 5 bases and the V segment lost 1 base, leaving 14 bases of the junction unmatched. This clonotype was found many times. Stated time point: newly diagnosed GD, antithyroid drugs for less than 3 months. Construction of the TCR library relied on RNA isolated from PBMCs. The sample was also reused in another study, on T cells in Graves' hyperthyroidism and ophthalmopathy. From that study: The TCR CDR3 was amplified in a first-round RT-PCR using the HTBI primer set. Most expanded thyroid clonotypes above 0.001 also appeared in blood.

The chain carries TRBV29-1 and TRBJ1-2; 9 positions agree with TRBD1. The input for sequencing was peripheral blood mononuclear cells (PBMCs), taken at new diagnosis, from a patient treated with antithyroid drugs. The clonotype was recovered from a woman in her 30s with Graves disease. CDR3 region: CSVEGVPGQGRRYGYTF. In DNA, the CDR3 is TGCAGCGTTGAAGGAGTCCCGGGACAGGGACGGCGATATGGCTACACCTTC.